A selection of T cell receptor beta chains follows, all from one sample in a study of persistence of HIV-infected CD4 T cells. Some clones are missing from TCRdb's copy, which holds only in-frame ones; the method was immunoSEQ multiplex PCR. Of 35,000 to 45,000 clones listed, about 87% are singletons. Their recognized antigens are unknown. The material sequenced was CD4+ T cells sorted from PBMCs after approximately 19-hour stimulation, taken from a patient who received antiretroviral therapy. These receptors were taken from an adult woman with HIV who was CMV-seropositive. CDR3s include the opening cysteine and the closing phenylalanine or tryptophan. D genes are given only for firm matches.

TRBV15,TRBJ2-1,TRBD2,CATSRDTGRGGNNEQFF,TGTGCCACCAGCAGAGATACGGGGCGGGGGGGCAACAATGAGCAGTTCTTC
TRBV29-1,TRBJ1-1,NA,CSVGEAFF,TGCAGCGTTGGCGAAGCTTTCTTT
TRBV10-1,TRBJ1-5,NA,CASSDYSNQPQHF,TGCGCCAGCAGTGACTATAGCAATCAGCCCCAGCATTTT
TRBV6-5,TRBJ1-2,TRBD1,CASSRKGQGNYGYTF,TGTGCCAGCAGCCGCAAGGGACAGGGAAACTATGGCTACACCTTC
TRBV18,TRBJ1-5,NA,CASSPTPNQPQHF,TGTGCCAGCTCACCGACCCCAAATCAGCCCCAGCATTTT
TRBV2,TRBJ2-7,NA,CASSESGITYEQYF,TGTGCCAGCAGTGAGTCCGGGATTACCTACGAGCAGTACTTC
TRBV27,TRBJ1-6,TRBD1,CASSPLTGARGNSPLHF,TGTGCCAGCAGTCCCCTAACAGGGGCGAGGGGTAATTCACCCCTCCACTTT
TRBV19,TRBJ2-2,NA,CASSSPPPGNTGELFF,TGTGCCAGTAGTTCCCCCCCGCCGGGGAACACCGGGGAGCTGTTTTTT
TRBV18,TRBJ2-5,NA,CASSPPRTASHEYQETQYF,TGTGCCAGCTCACCACCGAGGACGGCCTCTCACGAGTACCAAGAGACCCAGTACTTC
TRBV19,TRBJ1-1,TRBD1,CASSNPHHPSQGARGTEAFF,TGTGCCAGTAGTAACCCCCACCACCCGTCACAGGGGGCGCGGGGCACTGAAGCTTTCTTT
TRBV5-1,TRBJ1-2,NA,CASSLPDSYGYTF,TGCGCCAGCAGCTTGCCAGACTCCTATGGCTACACCTTC
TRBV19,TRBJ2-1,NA,CASSLVDEQFF,TGTGCCAGTAGTCTGGTGGATGAGCAGTTCTTC
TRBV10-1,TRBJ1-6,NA,CASRGAPPPLHF,TGCGCCAGCCGGGGGGCCCCACCACCCCTCCACTTT
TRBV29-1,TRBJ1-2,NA,CSVVNVANYGYTF,TGCAGCGTCGTGAACGTAGCTAACTATGGCTACACCTTC
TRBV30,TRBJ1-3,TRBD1,CAWERPDKQGNAGNTIYF,TGTGCCTGGGAACGCCCGGATAAACAGGGGAATGCTGGAAACACCATATATTTT